This record concerns one T cell receptor (beta chain) sequence. What it binds is unknown. At one end, the junction sequence differs from germline, possibly due to a read error. The sample originates from a study of shared clonotypes between healthy human individuals. Turning to the study itself: Three men and two women, aged 18 to 49, were donors.

Clones were read by immunoSEQ multiplex PCR, and TCRdb kept only the in-frame ones, dropping some. The sample lists roughly 2.5 million clones; over 85% were seen once. The CDR3 has 16 amino acids. Germline values: CDR1 MDHEN, CDR2 SYDVKM. Whole-study findings and limits: Rarefaction analysis demonstrated incomplete sorted-subset sequencing notwithstanding large depth.

This rearrangement joins TRBV28 to TRBJ1-4, with D perhaps TRBD1 (6 bases). The receptor's source is a man aged 18 to 30 in good health. The sequenced sample was naive CD4+ T cells sorted from blood. Described subset: CD45RA+ positively selected. The CDR3 reads CASTLRVGHRDEKLFF. DNA for the CDR3: TGTGCCAGCACTTTAAGGGTGGGACACAGGGATGAAAAACTGTTTTTT.